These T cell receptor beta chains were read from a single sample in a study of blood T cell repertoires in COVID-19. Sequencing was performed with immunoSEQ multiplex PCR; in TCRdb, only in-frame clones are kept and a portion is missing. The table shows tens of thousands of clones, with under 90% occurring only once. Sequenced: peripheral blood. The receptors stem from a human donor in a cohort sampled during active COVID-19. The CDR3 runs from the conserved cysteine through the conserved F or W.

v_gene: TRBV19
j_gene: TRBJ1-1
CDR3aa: CASIGQGALGWDTEAFF

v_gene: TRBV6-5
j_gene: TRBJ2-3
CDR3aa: CASRQQGISTDTQYF

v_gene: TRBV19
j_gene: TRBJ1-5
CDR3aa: CASSNEGTGRRQPQHF

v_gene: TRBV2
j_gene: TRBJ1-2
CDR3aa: CASSEALGQAIGYTF

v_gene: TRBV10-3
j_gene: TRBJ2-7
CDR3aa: CAISPQGGRGSYEQYF

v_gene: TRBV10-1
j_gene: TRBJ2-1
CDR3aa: CASSESTGVIEQFF

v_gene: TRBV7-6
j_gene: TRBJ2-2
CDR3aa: CASSLRDRVPTGELFF

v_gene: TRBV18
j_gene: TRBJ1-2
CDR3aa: CASSPAGGQWFKNYGYTF

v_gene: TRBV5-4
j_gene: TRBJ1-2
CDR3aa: CASSSVSQTLTPYGYTF

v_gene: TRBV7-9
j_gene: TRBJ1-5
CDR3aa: CASSLTGGQPQHF

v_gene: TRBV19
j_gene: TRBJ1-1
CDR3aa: CASSVRQGRYTEAFF

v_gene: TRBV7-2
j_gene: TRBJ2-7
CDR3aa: CASSSWTSGSGEQYF

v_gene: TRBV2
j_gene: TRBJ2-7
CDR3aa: CASSDPARGYEQYF

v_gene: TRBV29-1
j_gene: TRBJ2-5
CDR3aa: CSVERGAVGETQYF

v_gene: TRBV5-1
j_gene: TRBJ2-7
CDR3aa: CASRPGTGIYEQYF

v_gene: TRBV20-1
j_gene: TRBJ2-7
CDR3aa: CSASWLAHEQYF

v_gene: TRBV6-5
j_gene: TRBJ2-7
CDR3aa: CATSRGTGIYYEQYF

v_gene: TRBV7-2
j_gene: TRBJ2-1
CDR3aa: CASSSLGQTNNEQFF

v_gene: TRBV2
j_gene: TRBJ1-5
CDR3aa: CASNGKGTGRGQPQHF

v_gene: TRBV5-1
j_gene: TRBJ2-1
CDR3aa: CASSPNAGFEQFF

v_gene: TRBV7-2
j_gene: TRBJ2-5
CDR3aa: CASSLAPTRETQYF

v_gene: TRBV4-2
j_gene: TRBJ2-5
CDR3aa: CASSQGEAQETQYF